The present entry profiles one TCR beta chain with its context. What this receptor recognizes is not known. No per-base quality is available; no much larger clone lies one base away. This specimen comes from a study of blood T cell repertoires in COVID-19 (dated by TCRdb to about 2020). About the investigation overall: Samples from collaborators originated in the United States, Italy and Spain and spanned both the acute and convalescent phases of COVID-19. The material from the prospective study consisted of cDNA or gDNA derived from T cells, B-cell-depleted T cells, or PBMCs. Deeply sampled blood TCRbeta repertoires from subjects exposed to, actively infected with, or recovered from COVID-19 were included in the dataset. The repertoires were released in a freely available public database meant as a resource for research on the immune response to SARS-CoV-2. Where available, HLA class I and class II types were obtained from metadata supplied by the sample provider rather than from assay-based typing. Sample metadata almost always included a de-identified subject ID, COVID-19 status, age in years and sex. Samples came from the ongoing ImmuneRACE study (first 160 participants) plus 1,254 subjects from 6 global collaborators. What the work shows at the level of the full study, not this receptor alone: Clinical and demographic metadata were provided uncurated, with the amount varying by source and participant.

The immunoSEQ Assay, a bias-controlled multiplex PCR, was used to amplify TCRbeta CDR3 regions from genomic DNA. The authors' analysis ran thus. The number of nucleated cells in each sample was estimated from the amplification of reference gene primers within the assay. To quantify the absolute abundance of each unique TCRbeta CDR3 rearrangement, sequence reads were collapsed and filtered. Productive Simpson clonality was computed per sample as the square root of Simpson's diversity index over productive rearrangements. Held by TCRdb, this immuneACCESS table contains in-frame sequences only and omits some clones. Under half of the omission traces to an unresolved V gene where checked; the cause of the rest is unknown. The V and J calls and clone size come from that table; D and trimming were worked out from the DNA. Recorded for this sample are about 480,000 clones; 89% of them occurred a single time. The leading ten clones occupy about 0.91% of the sample.

One collaborating source in Seattle enrolled patients while the patients were actively infected and followed the patients over time throughout the course of disease. Collaborating institutions collected whole blood in K2EDTA tubes following their own protocols. For TCRbeta analysis, collaborator samples were shipped as frozen whole blood, as isolated PBMCs, or as DNA extracted from either sample type. Spanning cysteine to phenylalanine, the CDR3 consists of 17 amino acids. The retained sequence is limited to the CDR3, 51 bases, with the frame set at the first base. Trimming takes 4 bases off V and 8 bases off J; junction bases not matched to a gene: 14. As encoded in the germline V gene, CDR1 is SNHLY while CDR2 is FYNNEI.

This receptor was taken from a man aged 18 to 35 with COVID-19, enrolled during active disease. This receptor chain uses TRBV2 and TRBJ2-1, with 10 bases matching TRBD2. Sequencing was done on a sample of peripheral blood. DNA sequence: TGTGCCAGCAGTGCAAGATCGTTAGCGGGAGGCAGTGATGAGCAGTTCTTC. Its protein is CASSARSLAGGSDEQFF. The variable domain in full, with residues beyond the CDR3 obtained from the reference TRBV2 and TRBJ2-1 genes, is EPEVTQTPSHQVTQMGQEVILRCVPISNHLYFYWYRQILGQKVEFLVSFYNNEISEKSEIFDDQFSVERPDGSNFTLKIRSTKLEDSAMYFCASSARSLAGGSDEQFFGPGTRLTVL.